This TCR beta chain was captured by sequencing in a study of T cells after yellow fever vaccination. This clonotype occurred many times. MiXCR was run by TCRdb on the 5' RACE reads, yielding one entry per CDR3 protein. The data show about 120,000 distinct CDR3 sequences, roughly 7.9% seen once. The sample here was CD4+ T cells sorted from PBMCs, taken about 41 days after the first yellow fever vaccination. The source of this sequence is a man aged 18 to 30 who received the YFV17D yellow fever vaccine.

The CDR3 loop is CASSPLAGGLNEQFF. CDR3 nucleotide sequence: TGTGCCAGCAGCCCGTTAGCGGGGGGGCTCAATGAGCAGTTCTTC. The rearrangement uses TRBV7-3 and TRBJ2-1, with 11 bases that match TRBD2. From germline, CDR1 is SGHTA and CDR2 FQGTGA. V lost 5 bases and J lost 6; bases outside the gene matches: 6. The CDR3 runs to 15 residues. Filled out from reference TRBV7-3 and TRBJ2-1, the complete variable domain reads GAGVSQTPSNKVTEKGKYVELRCDPISGHTALYWYRQSLGQGPEFLIYFQGTGAADDSGLPNDRFFAVRPEGSVSTLKIQRTERGDSAVYLCASSPLAGGLNEQFFGPGTRLTVL.